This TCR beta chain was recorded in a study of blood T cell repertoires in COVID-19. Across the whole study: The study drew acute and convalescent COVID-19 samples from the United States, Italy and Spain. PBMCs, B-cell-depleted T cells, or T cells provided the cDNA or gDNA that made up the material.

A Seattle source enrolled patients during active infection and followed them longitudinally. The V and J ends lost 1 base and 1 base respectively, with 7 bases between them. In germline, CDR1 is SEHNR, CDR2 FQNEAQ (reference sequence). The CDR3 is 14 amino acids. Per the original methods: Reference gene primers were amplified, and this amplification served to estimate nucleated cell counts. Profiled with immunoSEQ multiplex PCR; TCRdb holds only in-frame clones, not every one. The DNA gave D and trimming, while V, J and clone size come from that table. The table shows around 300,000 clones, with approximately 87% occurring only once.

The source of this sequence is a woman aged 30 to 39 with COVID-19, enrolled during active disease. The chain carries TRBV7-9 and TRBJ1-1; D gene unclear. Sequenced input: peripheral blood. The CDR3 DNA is TGTGCCAGCAGCTTAGGAAGGAGGAACACTGAAGCTTTCTTT. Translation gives CASSLGRRNTEAFF.